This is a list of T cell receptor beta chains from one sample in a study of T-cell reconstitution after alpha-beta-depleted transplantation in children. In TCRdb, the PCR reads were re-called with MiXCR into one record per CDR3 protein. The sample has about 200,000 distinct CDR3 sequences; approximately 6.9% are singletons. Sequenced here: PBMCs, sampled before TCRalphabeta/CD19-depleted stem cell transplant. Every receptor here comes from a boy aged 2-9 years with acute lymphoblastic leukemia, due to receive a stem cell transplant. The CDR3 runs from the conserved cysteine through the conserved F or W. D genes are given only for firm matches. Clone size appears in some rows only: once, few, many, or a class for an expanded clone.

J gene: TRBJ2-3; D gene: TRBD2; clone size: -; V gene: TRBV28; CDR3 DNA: TGTGCCAGCAGTTCTCCGGGACTAGTGGGATATACGCAGTATTTT; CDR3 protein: CASSSPGLVGYTQYF
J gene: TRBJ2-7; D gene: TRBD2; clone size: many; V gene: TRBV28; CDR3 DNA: TGTGCCAGCATCCTCGGGGAGGGTAGTGAAGAGGAGTTC; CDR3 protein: CASILGEGSEEEF
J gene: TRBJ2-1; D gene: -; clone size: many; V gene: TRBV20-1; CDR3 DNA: TGCAGTGCTAGAGCGTGGCGGGGCAAGAGCTCCTACAATGAGCAGTTCTTC; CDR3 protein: CSARAWRGKSSYNEQFF
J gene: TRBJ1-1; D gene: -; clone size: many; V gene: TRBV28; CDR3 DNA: TGTGCCAGCAGTTTACCACAGGGACACACTGAAGCTTTCTTT; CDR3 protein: CASSLPQGHTEAFF
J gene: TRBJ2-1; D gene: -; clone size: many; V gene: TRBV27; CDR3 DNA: TGTGCCAGCATAAGCCCCTACAATGAGCAGTTCTTC; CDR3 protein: CASISPYNEQFF
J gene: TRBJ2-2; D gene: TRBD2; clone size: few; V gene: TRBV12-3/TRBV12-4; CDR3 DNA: TGTGCCAGCAAAATTCCGGGACTAATGGGGACCGGGGAGCTGTTTTTT; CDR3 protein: CASKIPGLMGTGELFF
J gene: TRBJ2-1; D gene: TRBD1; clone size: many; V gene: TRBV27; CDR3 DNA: TGTGCCAGCAGTGCCCGGGACAGGGGAGGCGGTGAGCAGTTCTTC; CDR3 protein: CASSARDRGGGEQFF
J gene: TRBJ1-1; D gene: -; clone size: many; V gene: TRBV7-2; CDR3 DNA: TGTGCCAGCAGCTTAGGTCCGGCGAACACTGAAGCTTTCTTT; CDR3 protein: CASSLGPANTEAFF
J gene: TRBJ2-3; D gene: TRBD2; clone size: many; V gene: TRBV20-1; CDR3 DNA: TGCAGTGGTCGGAGCGGGGGGGCCTGGGATACGCAGTATTTT; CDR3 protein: CSGRSGGAWDTQYF
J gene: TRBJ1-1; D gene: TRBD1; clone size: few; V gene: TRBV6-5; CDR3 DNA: TGTGCCAGCAGCCTCACTATGAGACAGGGGGGGAAGGGAACTGAAGCTTTCTTT; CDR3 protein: CASSLTMRQGGKGTEAFF
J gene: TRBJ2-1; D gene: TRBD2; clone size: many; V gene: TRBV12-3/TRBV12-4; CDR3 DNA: TGTGCCAGCATCCGACTAGCGGGGCCCTACCAAGGGGAGCAGTTCTTC; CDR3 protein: CASIRLAGPYQGEQFF
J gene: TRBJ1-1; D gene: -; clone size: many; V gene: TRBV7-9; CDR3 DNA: TGTGCCAGCAGCTTAGGCACTCTTGACGCTTTCTTT; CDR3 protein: CASSLGTLDAFF
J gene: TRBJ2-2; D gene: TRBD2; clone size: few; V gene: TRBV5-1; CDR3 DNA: TGCGCCAGCAGCTTGTCACTAGCGGGGACCGGGGAGCTGTTTTTT; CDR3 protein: CASSLSLAGTGELFF
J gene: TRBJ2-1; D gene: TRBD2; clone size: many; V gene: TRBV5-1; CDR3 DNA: TGCGCCAGCAGCAGAACCGGGACTAGCGGGGAAAATGAGCAGTTCTTC; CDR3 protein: CASSRTGTSGENEQFF
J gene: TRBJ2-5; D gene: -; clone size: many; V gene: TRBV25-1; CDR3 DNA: TGTGCCAGCACCCTCAGGGAGGGGGAAAACTCTCAAGAGACCCAGTACTTC; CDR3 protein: CASTLREGENSQETQYF
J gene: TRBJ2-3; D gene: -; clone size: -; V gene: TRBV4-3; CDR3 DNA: TGCGCCAGCAGCCAAGATACGACGGGAAGGGGAGCAGATACGCAGTATTTT; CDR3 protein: CASSQDTTGRGADTQYF
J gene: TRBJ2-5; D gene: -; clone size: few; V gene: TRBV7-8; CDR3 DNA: TGTGCCAGCAGCTTGCAGCCGCACAGGTACCTGCCGAATGCGACCCAGTACTTC; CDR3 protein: CASSLQPHRYLPNATQYF
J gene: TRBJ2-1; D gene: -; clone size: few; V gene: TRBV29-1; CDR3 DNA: TGCAGCGTTGCCGGGGGCGACGGAAATGAGCAGTTCTTC; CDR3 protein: CSVAGGDGNEQFF
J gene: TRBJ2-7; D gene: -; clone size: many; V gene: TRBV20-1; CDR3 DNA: TGCAGTGCTAGAGGCCTACCCTTAACCTACGAGCAGTACTTC; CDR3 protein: CSARGLPLTYEQYF
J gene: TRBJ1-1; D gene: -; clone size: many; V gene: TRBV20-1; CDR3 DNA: TGCAGTGCTAGAGATCAGGCGGGGGGTGAAGCTTTCTTT; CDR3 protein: CSARDQAGGEAFF